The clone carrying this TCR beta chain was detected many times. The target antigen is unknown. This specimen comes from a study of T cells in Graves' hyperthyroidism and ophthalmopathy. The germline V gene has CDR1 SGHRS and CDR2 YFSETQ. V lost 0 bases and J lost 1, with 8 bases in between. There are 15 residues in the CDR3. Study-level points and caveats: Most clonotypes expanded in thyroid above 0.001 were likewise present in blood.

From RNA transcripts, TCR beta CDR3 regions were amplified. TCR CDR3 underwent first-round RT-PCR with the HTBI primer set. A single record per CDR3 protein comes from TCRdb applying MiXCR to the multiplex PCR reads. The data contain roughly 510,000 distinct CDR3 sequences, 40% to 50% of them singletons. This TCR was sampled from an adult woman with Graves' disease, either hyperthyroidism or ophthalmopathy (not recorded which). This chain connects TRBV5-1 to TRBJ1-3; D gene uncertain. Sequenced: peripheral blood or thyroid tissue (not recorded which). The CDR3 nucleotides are TGCGCCAGCAGCTTGGGAGAGATGTCTGGAAACACCATATATTTT. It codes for CASSLGEMSGNTIYF.